The rows below give T cell receptor beta chains drawn from one sample of a study of T cells in Graves' hyperthyroidism and ophthalmopathy. Each CDR3 protein gets one entry after TCRdb re-called the multiplex PCR reads with MiXCR. The sample carries 330,000 or so distinct CDR3 sequences, roughly a fifth recorded once. The sequencing sample was made of blood. These receptor sequences come from a man aged 50-59 years with Graves' ophthalmopathy. Both conserved end residues are part of each CDR3. Fields, in order: CDR3 protein, CDR3 DNA, J gene, D gene, V gene, clone size. A D gene is named only where the DNA matches it firmly. Only some rows state a clone size, as once, few, many or a class for expanded clones.

CDR3 protein: CAWRAQGVSGELFF
CDR3 DNA: TGTGCCTGGAGGGCTCAGGGGGTCTCGGGGGAGCTGTTTTTT
J gene: TRBJ2-2
D gene: TRBD1
V gene: TRBV30
clone size: many

CDR3 protein: CASSDGLAGLQETQYF
CDR3 DNA: TGTGCCAGCAGTGACGGACTAGCGGGGTTGCAAGAGACCCAGTACTTC
J gene: TRBJ2-5
D gene: TRBD2
V gene: TRBV11-1
clone size: many

CDR3 protein: CASSFGNSAGPGNTIYF
CDR3 DNA: TGCGCCAGCAGCTTCGGGAACTCGGCCGGTCCTGGAAACACCATATATTTT
J gene: TRBJ1-3
D gene: -
V gene: TRBV5-1
clone size: few

CDR3 protein: CASSQDWGDQPQHF
CDR3 DNA: TGTGCCAGCAGCCAAGATTGGGGAGATCAGCCCCAGCATTTT
J gene: TRBJ1-5
D gene: -
V gene: TRBV3-1
clone size: many

CDR3 protein: CASRDRLMNTEAFF
CDR3 DNA: TGTGCCAGCAGGGACAGGTTAATGAACACTGAAGCTTTCTTT
J gene: TRBJ1-1
D gene: TRBD1
V gene: TRBV6-1
clone size: many

CDR3 protein: CASSYKDTGEQYF
CDR3 DNA: TGTGCCAGCAGTTACAAAGACACTGGAGAGCAGTACTTC
J gene: TRBJ2-7
D gene: -
V gene: TRBV6-6
clone size: many

CDR3 protein: CASSSRQGVGNQPQHF
CDR3 DNA: TGTGCCAGCAGTTCTAGACAGGGGGTCGGCAATCAGCCCCAGCATTTT
J gene: TRBJ1-5
D gene: TRBD1
V gene: TRBV27
clone size: many

CDR3 protein: CSARPPGQETQYF
CDR3 DNA: TGCAGTGCTAGACCCCCAGGCCAAGAGACCCAGTACTTC
J gene: TRBJ2-5
D gene: -
V gene: TRBV20-1
clone size: many

CDR3 protein: CASSPEGSGYGYTF
CDR3 DNA: TGTGCCAGCTCACCAGAGGGGAGCGGCTATGGCTACACCTTC
J gene: TRBJ1-2
D gene: -
V gene: TRBV18
clone size: -

CDR3 protein: CAWRNNYGYTF
CDR3 DNA: TGTGCCTGGAGAAATAACTATGGCTACACCTTC
J gene: TRBJ1-2
D gene: -
V gene: TRBV30
clone size: many

CDR3 protein: CASSYSSGRLQETQYF
CDR3 DNA: TGTGCCAGCAGTTACTCCAGCGGGAGACTCCAGGAGACCCAGTACTTC
J gene: TRBJ2-5
D gene: TRBD2
V gene: TRBV6-6
clone size: few

CDR3 protein: CASSLFPADTQYF
CDR3 DNA: TGTGCCAGCAGTTTATTTCCGGCAGATACGCAGTATTTT
J gene: TRBJ2-3
D gene: -
V gene: TRBV12-3/TRBV12-4
clone size: few

CDR3 protein: CASRNGNTIYF
CDR3 DNA: TGTGCCAGTAGAAACGGAAACACCATATATTTT
J gene: TRBJ1-3
D gene: -
V gene: TRBV19
clone size: -

CDR3 protein: CASSRTGSGANVLTF
CDR3 DNA: TGTGCCAGCAGTAGAACAGGTTCTGGGGCCAACGTCCTGACTTTC
J gene: TRBJ2-6
D gene: -
V gene: TRBV6-1
clone size: -

CDR3 protein: CASSNPTSGTSTDTQYF
CDR3 DNA: TGCGCCAGCAGCAACCCTACTAGCGGGACTAGCACAGATACGCAGTATTTT
J gene: TRBJ2-3
D gene: TRBD2
V gene: TRBV5-1
clone size: few

CDR3 protein: CASSLVGKGTNEKLFF
CDR3 DNA: TGCGCCAGCAGCTTGGTGGGGAAAGGAACTAATGAAAAACTGTTTTTT
J gene: TRBJ1-4
D gene: -
V gene: TRBV5-1
clone size: many

CDR3 protein: CASSFPGDTIYF
CDR3 DNA: TGTGCCAGCAGTTTCCCGGGGGACACCATATATTTT
J gene: TRBJ1-3
D gene: -
V gene: TRBV28
clone size: many

CDR3 protein: CASRGQTYGYTF
CDR3 DNA: TGTGCCAGCAGGGGACAAACGTATGGCTACACCTTC
J gene: TRBJ1-2
D gene: -
V gene: TRBV9
clone size: once

CDR3 protein: CASSISRDTYGYTF
CDR3 DNA: TGTGCCAGTAGTATATCCCGGGACACCTATGGCTACACCTTC
J gene: TRBJ1-2
D gene: -
V gene: TRBV2
clone size: few

CDR3 protein: CASSSSPGLAGSNEQFF
CDR3 DNA: TGTGCCAGCAGTTCCTCGCCCGGACTAGCGGGATCCAATGAGCAGTTCTTC
J gene: TRBJ2-1
D gene: TRBD2
V gene: TRBV28
clone size: many

CDR3 protein: CASSLNRGRYNEQFF
CDR3 DNA: TGTGCCAGCAGCCTAAACAGGGGGCGATACAATGAGCAGTTCTTC
J gene: TRBJ2-1
D gene: TRBD1
V gene: TRBV11-2
clone size: -

CDR3 protein: CASRPPTGRASTGELFF
CDR3 DNA: TGTGCCAGCAGGCCCCCGACAGGGCGTGCGAGCACCGGGGAGCTGTTTTTT
J gene: TRBJ2-2
D gene: TRBD1
V gene: TRBV6-1
clone size: -

CDR3 protein: CASSFRPLRSLDEQFF
CDR3 DNA: TGTGCCAGCAGCTTTCGTCCACTTAGATCGTTAGATGAGCAGTTCTTC
J gene: TRBJ2-1
D gene: -
V gene: TRBV5-6
clone size: -

CDR3 protein: CASRETGGISPLHF
CDR3 DNA: TGTGCCAGCAGAGAAACAGGGGGTATTTCACCCCTCCACTTT
J gene: TRBJ1-6
D gene: TRBD1
V gene: TRBV6-1
clone size: few

CDR3 protein: CASGLVWVGLFSKNIQYF
CDR3 DNA: TGTGCTAGTGGTTTGGTGTGGGTGGGACTTTTCTCGAAAAACATTCAGTACTTC
J gene: TRBJ2-4
D gene: -
V gene: TRBV12-5
clone size: -

CDR3 protein: CAGSHGTSNQPQHF
CDR3 DNA: TGTGCCGGTAGTCATGGGACGAGCAATCAGCCCCAGCATTTT
J gene: TRBJ1-5
D gene: -
V gene: TRBV19
clone size: -

CDR3 protein: CATSDSLAGIQETQYF
CDR3 DNA: TGTGCCACCAGTGATTCCCTAGCGGGCATCCAAGAGACCCAGTACTTC
J gene: TRBJ2-5
D gene: TRBD2
V gene: TRBV24-1
clone size: -

CDR3 protein: CASSPGYRSEYGYTF
CDR3 DNA: TGTGCCAGCAGCCCGGGGTATCGAAGTGAATATGGCTACACCTTC
J gene: TRBJ1-2
D gene: -
V gene: TRBV11-2
clone size: many

CDR3 protein: CSRTSGRFPYEQYF
CDR3 DNA: TGCAGTAGGACTAGCGGGAGGTTTCCTTACGAGCAGTACTTC
J gene: TRBJ2-7
D gene: TRBD2
V gene: TRBV20-1
clone size: few

CDR3 protein: CAWGQGVEQYF
CDR3 DNA: TGTGCCTGGGGACAGGGGGTGGAGCAGTACTTC
J gene: TRBJ2-7
D gene: TRBD1
V gene: TRBV30
clone size: many

CDR3 protein: CASSFGTARAEQYF
CDR3 DNA: TGTGCCAGCAGTTTCGGGACGGCTAGGGCCGAGCAGTACTTC
J gene: TRBJ2-7
D gene: -
V gene: TRBV28
clone size: many

CDR3 protein: CASSQGGRGRSGNTIYF
CDR3 DNA: TGCGCCAGCAGCCAAGGGGGCAGGGGGAGGTCTGGAAACACCATATATTTT
J gene: TRBJ1-3
D gene: TRBD1
V gene: TRBV4-1
clone size: -

CDR3 protein: CASSYRGKLFF
CDR3 DNA: TGTGCCAGCAGTTACCGAGGAAAACTGTTTTTT
J gene: TRBJ1-4
D gene: -
V gene: TRBV6-5
clone size: -

CDR3 protein: CASSLIWDRSKRNQPQHF
CDR3 DNA: TGTGCCAGCAGTTTAATTTGGGACAGAAGTAAGCGCAATCAGCCCCAGCATTTT
J gene: TRBJ1-5
D gene: TRBD1
V gene: TRBV28
clone size: few

CDR3 protein: CASSKRGLGEQYF
CDR3 DNA: TGTGCCAGCAGCAAGCGGGGTCTGGGTGAGCAGTACTTC
J gene: TRBJ2-7
D gene: TRBD2
V gene: TRBV5-8
clone size: few

CDR3 protein: CASSQAGWGVSYEQYF
CDR3 DNA: TGCGCCAGCAGCCAAGCGGGGTGGGGCGTGTCCTACGAGCAGTACTTC
J gene: TRBJ2-7
D gene: -
V gene: TRBV4-1
clone size: many

CDR3 protein: CAIRQGVGTEAFF
CDR3 DNA: TGTGCCATCAGGCAGGGAGTTGGCACTGAAGCTTTCTTT
J gene: TRBJ1-1
D gene: -
V gene: TRBV10-3
clone size: -